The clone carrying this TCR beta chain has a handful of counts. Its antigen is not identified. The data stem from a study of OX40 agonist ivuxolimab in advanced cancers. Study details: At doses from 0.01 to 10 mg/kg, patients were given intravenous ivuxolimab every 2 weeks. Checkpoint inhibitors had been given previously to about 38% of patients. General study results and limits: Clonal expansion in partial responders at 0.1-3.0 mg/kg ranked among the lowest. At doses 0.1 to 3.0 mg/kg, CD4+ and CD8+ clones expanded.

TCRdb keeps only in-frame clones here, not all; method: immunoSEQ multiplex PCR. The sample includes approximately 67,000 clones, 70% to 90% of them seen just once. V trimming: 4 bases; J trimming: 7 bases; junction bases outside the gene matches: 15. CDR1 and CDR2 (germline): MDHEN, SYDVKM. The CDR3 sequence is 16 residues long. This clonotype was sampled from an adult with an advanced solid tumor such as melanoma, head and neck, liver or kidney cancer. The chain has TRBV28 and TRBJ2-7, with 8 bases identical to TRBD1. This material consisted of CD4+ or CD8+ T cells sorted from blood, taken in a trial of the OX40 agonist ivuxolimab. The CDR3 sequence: CASSYMRGQGGREQYF. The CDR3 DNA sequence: TGTGCCAGCAGTTATATGAGAGGACAGGGCGGTAGGGAGCAGTACTTC.